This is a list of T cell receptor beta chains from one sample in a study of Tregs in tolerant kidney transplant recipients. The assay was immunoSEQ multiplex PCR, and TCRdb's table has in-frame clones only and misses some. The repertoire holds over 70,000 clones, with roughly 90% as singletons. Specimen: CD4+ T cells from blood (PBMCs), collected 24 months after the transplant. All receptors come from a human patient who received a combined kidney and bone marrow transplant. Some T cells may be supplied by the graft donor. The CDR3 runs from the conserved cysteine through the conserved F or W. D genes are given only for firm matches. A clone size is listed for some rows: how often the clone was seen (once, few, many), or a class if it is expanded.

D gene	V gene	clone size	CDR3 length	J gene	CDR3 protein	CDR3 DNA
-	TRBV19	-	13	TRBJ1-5	CASSIRQNQPQHF	TGTGCCAGTAGTATACGACAAAATCAGCCCCAGCATTTT
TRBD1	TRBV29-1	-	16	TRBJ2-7	CSVEFRKKTGIYEQYF	TGCAGCGTTGAATTTCGCAAAAAGACAGGGATCTACGAGCAGTACTTC
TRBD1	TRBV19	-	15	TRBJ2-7	CASSIFGQGDYEQYF	TGTGCCAGTAGTATCTTTGGACAGGGAGACTACGAGCAGTACTTC
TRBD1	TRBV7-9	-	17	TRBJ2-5	CASSLLTGTGEEETQYF	TGTGCCAGCAGCCTGTTGACCGGGACAGGGGAAGAAGAGACCCAGTACTTC
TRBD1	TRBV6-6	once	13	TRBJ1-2	CASTEPGTAVYTF	TGTGCCAGCACAGAACCCGGGACAGCCGTCTACACCTTC
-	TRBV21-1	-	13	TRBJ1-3	CASHAGSGNTIYF	TGTGCCAGCCATGCGGGATCTGGAAACACCATATATTTT
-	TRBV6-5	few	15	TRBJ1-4	CASSYSGGVREKLFF	TGTGCCAGCAGTTACTCGGGGGGAGTCAGAGAAAAACTGTTTTTT
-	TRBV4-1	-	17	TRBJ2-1	CASSQGRALSSYNEQFF	TGCGCCAGCAGCCAAGGTAGAGCGTTAAGCTCCTACAATGAGCAGTTCTTC
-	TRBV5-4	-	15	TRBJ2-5	CASSLAYDRGETQYF	TGTGCCAGCAGCTTGGCCTATGACAGAGGAGAGACCCAGTACTTC
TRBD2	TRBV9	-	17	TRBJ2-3	CASSVRTSGVSTDTQYF	TGTGCCAGCAGCGTTCGGACTAGCGGGGTTTCGACAGATACGCAGTATTTT
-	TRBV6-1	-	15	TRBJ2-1	CASSGEVADYNEQFF	TGTGCCAGCAGTGGCGAGGTAGCGGACTACAATGAGCAGTTCTTC
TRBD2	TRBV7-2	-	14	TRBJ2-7	CASSSRAGGDEQYF	TGTGCCAGCAGCTCTAGGGCGGGAGGCGACGAGCAGTACTTC
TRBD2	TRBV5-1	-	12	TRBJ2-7	CASRASGYEQYF	TGCGCCAGCAGGGCTAGCGGCTACGAGCAGTACTTC
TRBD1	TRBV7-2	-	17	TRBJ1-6	CASSALRGTGVNSPLHF	TGTGCCAGCAGCGCGTTAAGAGGGACAGGGGTTAATTCACCCCTCCACTTT
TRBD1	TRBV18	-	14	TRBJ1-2	CASSPQGADNGYTF	TGTGCCAGCTCACCACAGGGGGCCGATAATGGCTACACCTTC
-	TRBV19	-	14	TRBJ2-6	CASKQGSGANVLTF	TGTGCCAGTAAACAGGGCTCTGGGGCCAACGTCCTGACTTTC
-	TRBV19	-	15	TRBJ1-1	CASSRSSRGNTEAFF	TGTGCCAGTAGTAGGAGCAGCAGGGGGAACACTGAAGCTTTCTTT
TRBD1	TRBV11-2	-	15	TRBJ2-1	CASSPRTGVGNEQFF	TGTGCCAGCAGCCCGAGGACAGGGGTGGGCAATGAGCAGTTCTTC
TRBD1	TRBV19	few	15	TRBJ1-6	CASSIVVRGHSPLHF	TGTGCCAGTAGTATAGTAGTGAGGGGGCATTCACCCCTCCACTTT
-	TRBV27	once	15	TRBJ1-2	CASSLTGHTDYGYTF	TGTGCCAGCAGTCTCACGGGACATACGGACTATGGCTACACCTTC
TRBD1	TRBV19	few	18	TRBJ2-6	CASGPPGQGASGANVLTF	TGTGCCAGTGGACCGCCGGGACAGGGGGCTTCAGGGGCCAACGTCCTGACTTTC
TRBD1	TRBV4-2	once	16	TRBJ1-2	CASSQVTGQGEYGYTF	TGTGCCAGCAGCCAAGTCACAGGACAGGGAGAGTATGGCTACACCTTC
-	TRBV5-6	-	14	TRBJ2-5	CASSGVRAESGQYF	TGTGCCAGCAGCGGCGTCAGGGCGGAGAGTGGCCAGTACTTC
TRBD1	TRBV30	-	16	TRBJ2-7	CAWTPDRGSGGYEQYF	TGTGCCTGGACTCCGGACAGGGGATCAGGGGGGTACGAGCAGTACTTC
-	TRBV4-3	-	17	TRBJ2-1	CASSQAASANSYNEQFF	TGCGCCAGCAGCCAAGCGGCAAGCGCCAACTCCTACAATGAGCAGTTCTTC
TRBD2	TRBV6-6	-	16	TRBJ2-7	CASSPPGTSGTYEQYF	TGTGCCAGCAGCCCCCCCGGGACTAGCGGGACCTACGAGCAGTACTTC
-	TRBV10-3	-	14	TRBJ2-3	CAISLGGPTDTQYF	TGTGCCATCAGTTTGGGGGGTCCCACAGATACGCAGTATTTT
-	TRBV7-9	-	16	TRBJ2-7	CASSLGLGGYPYEQYF	TGTGCCAGCAGCTTAGGATTAGGCGGATACCCCTACGAGCAGTACTTC
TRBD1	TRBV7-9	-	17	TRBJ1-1	CASSSSGTAYANTKAFF	TGTGCCAGCAGCTCATCCGGGACAGCCTACGCGAACACTAAAGCTTTCTTT